The sample holds many counts of the clone carrying this TCR beta chain. The antigen is not known. CDR3 length: 12 amino acids. V lost 10 bases and J lost 2, with 10 bases in between. Per germline, CDR1 SGHTA and CDR2 FQGNSA. The sample comes from a study of regulatory T cells in long-lasting Graves disease. Study results and limitations: Whereas new patients shared roughly 910 public clonotypes, persistent patients shared more, at about 3,000.

Arm-PCR of CDR3 regions with iRepertoire HTBI primers generated TCR beta libraries. TCRdb reprocessed the multiplex PCR reads via MiXCR and lists one record per CDR3 protein. The sample consists of a few hundred thousand distinct CDR3 sequences, around 20% of them appearing once. The time point is: newly diagnosed GD, antithyroid drugs for less than 3 months. The TCR library was made from RNA extracted from PBMCs. This chain connects TRBV7-2 to TRBJ2-3; D ambiguous. The starting material was peripheral blood mononuclear cells (PBMCs), obtained at new diagnosis, from a patient treated with antithyroid drugs. The origin of this receptor is a female donor with Graves disease. For the CDR3, the DNA is TGTGCCACCGGAAGTTTCACAGATACGCAGTATTTT. It is translated as CATGSFTDTQYF.